This passage covers 20 T cell receptor beta chains from one sample sequenced in a study of blood T cell repertoires in COVID-19. Clones were sequenced by immunoSEQ multiplex PCR, and TCRdb holds only the in-frame ones, with some missing. The data show roughly 250,000 clones, about 87% seen once. Sequenced: PBMCs or T cells enriched from blood (not recorded which). These receptors were taken from a woman in her fifties or sixties who had recovered from COVID-19.

The V gene is TRBV5-1, the J gene TRBJ1-1; 10 bases align to TRBD1. V dropped 5 bases and J dropped 2; count of bases not matched to a gene: 6. Germline CDR1 SGHRS, CDR2 YFSETQ. The CDR3 consists of 15 residues. CDR3 protein: CASRLDRGLNTEAFF. CDR3 bases: TGCGCCAGCAGGCTAGACAGGGGGCTAAACACTGAAGCTTTCTTT.

The rearrangement uses TRBV12-5 and TRBJ2-1; 12 positions agree with TRBD2. Looked up from germline, CDR1 is LGHNT and CDR2 is FRNRAP. The CDR3 length is 16 residues. V gave up 1 base and J gave up 6 bases; unmatched junction bases: 4. CDR3 sequence: CASGLGLAGARNEQFF. The CDR3 coding sequence is TGTGCTAGTGGTTTGGGACTAGCGGGAGCCCGCAATGAGCAGTTCTTC.

This chain uses TRBV7-9 with TRBJ2-7; 9 bases are a match to TRBD1. Germline CDR1 is SEHNR and CDR2 is FQNEAQ (reference sequence). The CDR3 totals 14 residues. The V gene end was trimmed by 4 bases and the J gene end by 2 bases; junction bases not matched to a gene: 3. The CDR3 region has the DNA TGTGCCAGCAGCTCGGGGACAGGGACCTACGAGCAGTACTTC. Translation: CASSSGTGTYEQYF.

The chain has TRBV5-6 and TRBJ1-5; 7 positions match TRBD1. Germline CDR1 SGHDT, CDR2 YYEEEE. This CDR3 spans 15 amino acids. J gave up 6 bases and V 2 bases, and 8 bases lay outside the gene matches. CDR3 loop: CASSLTGDLTQPQHF. The CDR3 DNA reads as TGTGCCAGCAGCTTAACAGGGGATCTTACTCAGCCCCAGCATTTT.

The chain links TRBV2 to TRBJ1-4; D gene uncertain. CDR1 is SNHLY, CDR2 FYNNEI, per germline. The CDR3 has 14 amino acids. Trimming left V 7 bases short and J 4 bases short, with 13 bases between. The CDR3 loop reads CASIQDWVNEKLFF. CDR3 sequence (DNA): TGTGCCAGCATCCAGGACTGGGTTAATGAAAAACTGTTTTTT.

This clone was seen just once. The J gene is TRBJ1-5, the V gene TRBV5-1; D perhaps matches TRBD1 (5 bases). Trimming pared 3 bases from V and 4 bases from J, leaving 11 bases between. Germline CDR1 reads SGHRS; CDR2 reads YFSETQ. The CDR3 sequence is 14 residues long. CDR3 in amino acids: CASSWGQGNQPQHF. As DNA, the CDR3 is TGCGCCAGCAGCTGGGGCCAGGGTAATCAGCCCCAGCATTTT.

The CDR3, as DNA: TGCGCCAGCAGTGAGTCGCCAGCGGGATACAATGAGCAGTTCTTC. As protein: CASSESPAGYNEQFF. J is TRBJ2-1 and V is TRBV10-2; 7 nucleotides agree with TRBD2. The ends lost 0 bases at V and 4 bases at J; junction bases unmatched: 3. This CDR3 has 15 residues. The germline V gene encodes CDR1 WSHSY and CDR2 SAAADI.

This clone was counted a few times. V and J are TRBV28 and TRBJ1-5; 7 nucleotides agree with TRBD1. V lost 5 bases, J lost 0 bases, and 13 bases stayed unmatched. Germline V CDR1 and CDR2: MDHEN, SYDVKM. The CDR3 length is 18 residues. CDR3 DNA: TGTGCCAGCAGTAAGGTACAGGGGACCTTTACTAGCAATCAGCCCCAGCATTTT. Translated: CASSKVQGTFTSNQPQHF.

This chain connects TRBV5-1 to TRBJ2-1; 15 positions match TRBD2. V lost 4 bases and J lost 1; bases outside the gene matches: 3. CDR1 and CDR2 from the germline V gene are SGHRS and YFSETQ. The CDR3 has 17 residues. The CDR3 coding sequence is TGCGCCAGCAGCCCTGGGACTAGCGGGAGGTCCTACAATGAGCAGTTCTTC. Translating it yields CASSPGTSGRSYNEQFF. Variable domain in full (rest from reference TRBV5-1 and TRBJ2-1): KAGVTQTPRYLIKTRGQQVTLSCSPISGHRSVSWYQQTPGQGLQFLFEYFSETQRNKGNFPGRFSGRQFSNSRSEMNVSTLELGDSALYLCASSPGTSGRSYNEQFFGPGTRLTVL.

This clone was detected once. The CDR3 is CASSQGRQGIRSPLHF. The CDR3 DNA reads as TGCGCCAGCAGCCAGGGGAGACAGGGTATTAGGTCACCCCTCCACTTT. The chain combines TRBV4-1 with TRBJ1-6; 7 bases align to TRBD1. This CDR3 is 16 amino acids long. Trimming removed 3 bases from V and 10 bases from J; junction bases left unmatched: 12. Germline values: CDR1 MGHRA, CDR2 YSYEKL.

The rearrangement joins TRBV30 to TRBJ1-4, with 8 positions matching TRBD1. V lost 3 bases to trimming and J lost 7 bases; unmatched junction nucleotides: 7. Germline CDR1 reads GTSNPN; CDR2 reads SVGIG (reference sequence). The CDR3 totals 14 residues. This CDR3 reads CAWRTSGGLEKLFF. The CDR3 DNA follows: TGTGCCTGGAGGACCTCAGGGGGCCTTGAAAAACTGTTTTTT.

The V call is TRBV4-1, the J call TRBJ1-5; 7 bases agree with TRBD1. The CDR3 loop spans 15 amino acids. Trimming took 0 bases from V and 3 from J; bases not matched to a gene: 2. CDR1 MGHRA and CDR2 YSYEKL come from the germline V gene. This CDR3 is CASSQETGINQPQHF. The DNA of the CDR3 is TGCGCCAGCAGCCAAGAGACAGGGATCAATCAGCCCCAGCATTTT.

This clone was found once. This chain connects TRBV19 to TRBJ1-1; tentatively, D is TRBD1 (6 bases). V was pared by 4 bases and J by 0 bases, with 15 bases between. This CDR3 contains 16 residues. The germline CDR1 and CDR2 sequences are LNHDA and SQIVND (reference sequence). The CDR3 nucleotides are TGTGCCAGTAGTACCATGACAGGCGATATGAACACTGAAGCTTTCTTT. As protein: CASSTMTGDMNTEAFF.

V and J are TRBV28 and TRBJ1-1, with D uncertain. Germline V gives CDR1 MDHEN, CDR2 SYDVKM. The CDR3 contains 12 residues. The V end lost 4 bases, the J end lost 5 bases, and 8 bases lay between the germline ends. CDR3 sequence: CASSSGRTEAFF. CDR3 coding DNA: TGTGCCAGCAGTTCGGGGAGGACTGAAGCTTTCTTT.

Only a few counts were recorded for this clone. The chain joins TRBV18 to TRBJ1-6; possibly TRBD1 for D (6 bases). Trimming cost V 2 bases and J 9 bases, with 20 bases left between them. The germline gives CDR1 KGHSH, CDR2 LQKENI. This CDR3 is 17 amino acids long. DNA of the CDR3: TGTGCCAGCTCACCAGGGACCGGCGGGGGCTCTTCTTCACCCCTCCACTTT. This translates into CASSPGTGGGSSSPLHF.

The J gene is TRBJ1-3, the V gene TRBV30; D uncertain. Trimming took off 2 bases at V and 3 bases at J, with 17 bases between the two ends. Germline loops: CDR1 GTSNPN, CDR2 SVGIG (reference sequence). The CDR3 loop spans 16 amino acids. Here the CDR3 DNA reads TGTGCCTGGAGTCCCACAAGGTCCGGAGGTGGAAACACCATATATTTT. It specifies CAWSPTRSGGGNTIYF.

The gene calls are TRBV7-8 and TRBJ2-1, with 10 bases that match TRBD1. Germline CDR1 is SGHVS and CDR2 is FQNEAQ. The CDR3 extends over 14 amino acids. Trimming at V came to 5 bases and at J to 9 bases, leaving 7 bases not matched to a gene. CDR3 sequence: CASSRGTGEGEQFF. The CDR3 bases are TGTGCCAGCAGCCGAGGGACAGGGGAGGGTGAGCAGTTCTTC.

Note on this clone: The junction shows a germline mismatch at one end, possibly a read error. The chain combines TRBV4-3 with TRBJ2-7, with D maybe TRBD2 (5 bases). The CDR3 runs 14 residues. The germline CDR1 and CDR2 sequences are LGHNA and YSLEER. The CDR3 DNA sequence: TGCGCCAGCAGCCAAGATGTGACGGGATACGAGATTTCATTC. It yields the protein CASSQDVTGYEISF.

V gene TRBV7-3 combines with J gene TRBJ2-5; D perhaps matches TRBD2 (6 bases). The germline CDR1 and CDR2 sequences are SGHTA and FQGTGA. The CDR3 runs to 15 residues. V lost 0 bases, J lost 2 bases, and 10 bases lay in between. The CDR3 nucleotides are TGTGCCAGCAGCTTAACGGGAGGAGGGCAAGAGACCCAGTACTTC. Translating gives CASSLTGGGQETQYF.

CDR3 sequence reads: CASSARDRGQSSYNSPLHF. CDR3 in DNA: TGTGCCAGCAGCGCCCGGGACAGGGGGCAAAGCTCCTATAATTCACCCCTCCACTTT. The chain joins TRBV11-2 to TRBJ1-6; 12 bases match TRBD1. V gave up 5 bases and J gave up 0 bases; unmatched junction bases: 8. Per the germline V gene, CDR1 is SGHAT and CDR2 is FQNNGV. CDR3 length equals 19 residues.